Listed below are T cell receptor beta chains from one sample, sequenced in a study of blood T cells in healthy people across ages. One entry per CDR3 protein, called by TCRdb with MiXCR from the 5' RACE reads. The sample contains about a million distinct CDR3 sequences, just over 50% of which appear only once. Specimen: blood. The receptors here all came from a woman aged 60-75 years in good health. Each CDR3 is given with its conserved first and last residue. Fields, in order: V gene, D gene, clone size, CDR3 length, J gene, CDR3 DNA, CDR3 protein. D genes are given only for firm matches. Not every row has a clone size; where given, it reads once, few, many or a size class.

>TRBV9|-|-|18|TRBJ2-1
TGTGCCAGCAGCGTAGCAAGAGGTGCGGGGAGCTCCTACAATGAGCAGTTCTTC
CASSVARGAGSSYNEQFF
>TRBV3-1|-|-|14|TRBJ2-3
TGTGCCAGCAGCGAGAGGGTACGCACAGATACGCAGTATTTT
CASSERVRTDTQYF
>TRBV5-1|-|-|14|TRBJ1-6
TGCGCCAGCAGCTTGGGGGGAACCGGTTCACCCCTCCACTTT
CASSLGGTGSPLHF
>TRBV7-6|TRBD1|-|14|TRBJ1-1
TGTGCCAGCAGCGTAGACTGGACAGGGGGCGAAGCTTTCTTT
CASSVDWTGGEAFF
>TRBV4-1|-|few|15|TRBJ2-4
TGCGCCAGCAGCCCTTTGATGGGGGCTTTATACATTCAGTACTTC
CASSPLMGALYIQYF
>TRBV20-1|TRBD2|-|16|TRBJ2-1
TGCAGTGCTAGAGACCCACTAGCGGGGGGCTACAATGAGCAGTTCTTC
CSARDPLAGGYNEQFF
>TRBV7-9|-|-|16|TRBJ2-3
TGTGCCAGCAGCTTAGAGACTAGTGGGAAGGCAGATACGCAGTATTTT
CASSLETSGKADTQYF
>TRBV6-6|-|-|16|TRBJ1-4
TGTGCCAGCACCCCACGCCCCGGGGGAGCTAATGAAAAGCTGTTTTTT
CASTPRPGGANEKLFF
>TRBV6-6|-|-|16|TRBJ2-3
TGTGCCAGCAGTAGCCTCGTACAGGGGGGGACTAATACGCAGTATTTT
CASSSLVQGGTNTQYF
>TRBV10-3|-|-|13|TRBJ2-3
TGTGCCATCCAAGACCGTCAGACAGATACGCAGTATTTT
CAIQDRQTDTQYF
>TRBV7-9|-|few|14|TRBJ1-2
TGTGCCAGCAGCTTAGCGGGGCAGGAGTATGGCTACACCTTC
CASSLAGQEYGYTF
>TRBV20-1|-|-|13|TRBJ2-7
TGCAGTGGTATGGCGGGGAGACTCTACGAGCAGTACTTC
CSGMAGRLYEQYF
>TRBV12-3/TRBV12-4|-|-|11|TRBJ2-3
TGTGCCAGCGTATTCGGGGATACGCAGTATTTT
CASVFGDTQYF
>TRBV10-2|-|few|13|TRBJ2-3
TGCGCCAGCAGTGGCACTAGTAAAGATACGCAGTATTTT
CASSGTSKDTQYF
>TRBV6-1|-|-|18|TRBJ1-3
TGTGCCAGCTCGCCGGGACCCATTCCGAACTTCTCTGGAAACACCATATATTTT
CASSPGPIPNFSGNTIYF
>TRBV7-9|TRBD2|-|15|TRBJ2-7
TGTGCCAGCAGCCCTGCACTAGCGGGAACCCACGAGCAGTACTTC
CASSPALAGTHEQYF
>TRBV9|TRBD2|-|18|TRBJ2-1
TGTGCCAGCAGCGTAGAGGCTAGCGGGATGAGCTCCTACAATGAGCAGTTCTTC
CASSVEASGMSSYNEQFF
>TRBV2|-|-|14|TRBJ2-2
TGTGCCAGCTCTGGTAGGACAAACACCGGGGAGCTGTTTTTT
CASSGRTNTGELFF
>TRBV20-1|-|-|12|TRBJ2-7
TGCAGTGCCAAGGCCTCCACCTACGAGCAGAACTTC
CSAKASTYEQNF
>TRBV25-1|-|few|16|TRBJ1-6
TGTGCCAGCAGGGGGGGGGGACAAAAATATAATTCACCCCTCCACTTT
CASRGGGQKYNSPLHF
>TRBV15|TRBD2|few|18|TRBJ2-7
TGTGCCACCAGCAGAGAGGCTCGAGCGGGAGGAATCTTCTACGAGCAGTACTTC
CATSREARAGGIFYEQYF
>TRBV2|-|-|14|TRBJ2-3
TGTGCCAGCAGTCGGACTGGCGACATCGGTACGCAGTATTTT
CASSRTGDIGTQYF
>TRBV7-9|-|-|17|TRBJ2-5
TGTGCCAGCAGCCAAGAGACCCTGACCACCCTAAAAGAGACCCAGTACTTC
CASSQETLTTLKETQYF
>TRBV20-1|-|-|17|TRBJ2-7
TGCAGTGCTCCCCCATTTTTTGGTCCCTCTCCCTACAATGAGCAGTACTTC
CSAPPFFGPSPYNEQYF
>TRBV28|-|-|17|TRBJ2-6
TGTGCCAGCAGTGGGCGTTTGGTACGGTCCGGGGCCAACGTCCTGACTTTC
CASSGRLVRSGANVLTF
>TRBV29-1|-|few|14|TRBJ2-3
TGCAGCGTTGAACTTGGTATTAGCACAGATACGCAGTATTTT
CSVELGISTDTQYF
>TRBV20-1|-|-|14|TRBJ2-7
TGCGGAGTGGGCCCAGGGATAGTGGCCTACGAGCAGTACTTC
CGVGPGIVAYEQYF
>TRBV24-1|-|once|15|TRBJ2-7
TGTGCCACCAGTGATTCGAGACAGGGAGGCTACGAGCAGTACTTC
CATSDSRQGGYEQYF
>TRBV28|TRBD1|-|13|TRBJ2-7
TGTGCCAGTCTACGGACAGGCCCGGACGAGCAGTACTTC
CASLRTGPDEQYF
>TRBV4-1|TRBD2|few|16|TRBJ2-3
TGCGCCAGCAGCCAAGTGGGGCCGGCGGGAGTAGATACGCAGTATTTT
CASSQVGPAGVDTQYF
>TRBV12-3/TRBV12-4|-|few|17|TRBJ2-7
TGTGCCAGCAGTTTATGGGGCATGGGGGGCGGCTCCTACGAGCAGTACTTC
CASSLWGMGGGSYEQYF
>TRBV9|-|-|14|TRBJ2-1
TGTGCCAGCAGCGTAGGTCAGGGCTTAGGTGAGCAGTTCTTC
CASSVGQGLGEQFF
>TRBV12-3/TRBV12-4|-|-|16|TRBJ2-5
TGTGCCAGCAGTTTCGGTACCCTAGTAGGGCAAGAGACCCGGTACTTC
CASSFGTLVGQETRYF
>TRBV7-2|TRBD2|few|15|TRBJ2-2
TGTGCCAGCAGCCGACTAGCGTCGAACACCGGGGAGCTGTTTTTT
CASSRLASNTGELFF
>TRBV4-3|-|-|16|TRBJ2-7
TGCGCCAGCAGCCAAGATGCGAGCCCTAGGGACTACGAGCAGTACTTC
CASSQDASPRDYEQYF
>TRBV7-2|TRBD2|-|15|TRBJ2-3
TGTGCCAGCAGCATCATCAGCGGGAACACAGATACGCAGTATTTT
CASSIISGNTDTQYF
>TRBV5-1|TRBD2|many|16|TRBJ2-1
TGCGCCAGCAGCCGCACTAGCGGGAGTTCCTACAATGAGCAGTTCTTC
CASSRTSGSSYNEQFF
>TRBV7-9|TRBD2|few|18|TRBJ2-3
TGTGCCAGCAGCCCCGCATACACTAGCGGGAGGGCGACAGATACGCAGTATTTT
CASSPAYTSGRATDTQYF
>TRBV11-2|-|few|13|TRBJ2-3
TGTGCCAGCTCAACGTCTAGCACAGATACGCAGTATTTT
CASSTSSTDTQYF
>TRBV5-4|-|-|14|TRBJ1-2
TGTGCCAGCAGCTTGGGACAGAGGAACTATGGCTACACCTTC
CASSLGQRNYGYTF
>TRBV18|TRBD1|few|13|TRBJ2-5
TGTGCCAGCAGCCCAAGGGACAGAGAGACCCAGTACTTC
CASSPRDRETQYF